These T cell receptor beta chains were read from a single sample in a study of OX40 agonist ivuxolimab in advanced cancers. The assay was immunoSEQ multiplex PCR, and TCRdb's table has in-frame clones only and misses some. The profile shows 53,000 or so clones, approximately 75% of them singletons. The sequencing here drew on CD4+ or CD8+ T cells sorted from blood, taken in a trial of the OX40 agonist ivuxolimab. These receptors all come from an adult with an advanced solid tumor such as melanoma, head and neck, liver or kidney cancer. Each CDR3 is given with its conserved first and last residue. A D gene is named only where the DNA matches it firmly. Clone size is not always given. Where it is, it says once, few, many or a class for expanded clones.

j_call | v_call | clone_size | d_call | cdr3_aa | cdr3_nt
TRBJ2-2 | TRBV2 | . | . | CASILSGRTGELFF | TGTGCCAGCATCCTCAGCGGTAGGACCGGGGAGCTGTTTTTT
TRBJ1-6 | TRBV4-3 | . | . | CASSSNPGVYNSPLHF | TGCGCCAGCAGCTCCAACCCGGGAGTTTATAATTCACCCCTCCACTTT
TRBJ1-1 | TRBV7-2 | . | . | CASSYKGGTEAFF | TGTGCCAGCAGCTATAAGGGCGGGACTGAAGCTTTCTTT
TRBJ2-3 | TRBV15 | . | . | CATSRDPRVRDTQYF | TGTGCCACCAGCAGAGATCCCAGGGTCAGAGATACGCAGTATTTT
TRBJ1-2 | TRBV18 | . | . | CASSPNQGVYGYTF | TGTGCCAGCTCACCGAACCAGGGAGTTTATGGCTACACCTTC
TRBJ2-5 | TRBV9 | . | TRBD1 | CASSVRDRNGETQYF | TGTGCCAGCAGCGTAAGGGACAGGAACGGAGAGACCCAGTACTTC
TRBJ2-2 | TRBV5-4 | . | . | CASSLVGVTGELFF | TGTGCCAGCAGCTTGGTAGGGGTAACCGGGGAGCTGTTTTTT
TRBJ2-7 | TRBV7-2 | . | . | CASSLAGWQYEQYF | TGTGCCAGCAGCTTAGCTGGCTGGCAATACGAGCAGTACTTC
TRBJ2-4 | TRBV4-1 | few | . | CASSQDGREINIQYF | TGCGCCAGCAGCCAAGATGGCAGGGAGATAAACATTCAGTACTTC
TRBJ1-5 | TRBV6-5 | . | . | CASSYKKGLSNQPQHF | TGTGCCAGCAGTTACAAAAAGGGGTTAAGCAATCAGCCCCAGCATTTT
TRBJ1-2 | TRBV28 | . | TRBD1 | CASFWGQGYGYTF | TGTGCCAGTTTTTGGGGACAGGGCTATGGCTACACCTTC
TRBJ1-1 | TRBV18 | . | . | CASSFEQGIWNEAFF | TGTGCCAGCTCATTTGAACAGGGAATCTGGAACGAAGCTTTCTTT
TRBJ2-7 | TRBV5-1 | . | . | CASSLEAPWVYEQYF | TGCGCCAGCAGCTTGGAGGCCCCGTGGGTCTACGAGCAGTACTTC
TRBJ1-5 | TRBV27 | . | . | CASSLRPLGGQPQHF | TGTGCCAGCAGTTTAAGACCCTTAGGGGGTCAGCCCCAGCATTTT
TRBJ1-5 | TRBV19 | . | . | CASSIAAYSNQPQHF | TGTGCCAGTAGTATAGCAGCGTATAGCAATCAGCCCCAGCATTTT
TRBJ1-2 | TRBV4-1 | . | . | CASSQDPGLNYGYTF | TGCGCCAGCAGCCAAGATCCAGGGCTTAACTATGGCTACACCTTC
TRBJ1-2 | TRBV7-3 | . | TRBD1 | CASSRDRASYGYTF | TGTGCCAGCAGCCGGGACAGGGCTTCCTATGGCTACACCTTC
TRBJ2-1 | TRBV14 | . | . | CASSRQSYNEQFF | TGTGCCAGCAGCAGGCAGTCCTACAATGAGCAGTTCTTC
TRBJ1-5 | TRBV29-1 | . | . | CSVGDLGSNQPQHF | TGCAGCGTTGGGGACCTGGGCAGCAATCAGCCCCAGCATTTT
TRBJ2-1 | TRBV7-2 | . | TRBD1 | CASSSAGQGEQFF | TGTGCCAGCAGCTCTGCCGGACAGGGGGAGCAGTTCTTC
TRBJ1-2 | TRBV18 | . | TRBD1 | CASSPAGTGTGGYTF | TGTGCCAGCTCACCTGCCGGGACAGGGACAGGTGGCTACACCTTC
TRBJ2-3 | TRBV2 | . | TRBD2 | CASSLIPAGGTDTQYF | TGTGCCAGCAGCCTTATCCCAGCGGGGGGCACAGATACGCAGTATTTT
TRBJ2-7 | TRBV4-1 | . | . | CASSQEDGAGSSYEQYF | TGCGCCAGCAGCCAAGAGGACGGGGCAGGGAGCTCCTACGAGCAGTACTTC
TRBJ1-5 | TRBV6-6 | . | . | CASTDPGMGNQPQHF | TGTGCCAGCACCGACCCCGGTATGGGCAATCAGCCCCAGCATTTT
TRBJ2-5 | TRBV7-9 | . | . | CASSSQGGNQETQYF | TGTGCCAGCAGCTCCCAGGGGGGCAACCAAGAGACCCAGTACTTC
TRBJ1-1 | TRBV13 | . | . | CASSEYGGAFF | TGTGCCAGCAGTGAATATGGTGGGGCTTTCTTT